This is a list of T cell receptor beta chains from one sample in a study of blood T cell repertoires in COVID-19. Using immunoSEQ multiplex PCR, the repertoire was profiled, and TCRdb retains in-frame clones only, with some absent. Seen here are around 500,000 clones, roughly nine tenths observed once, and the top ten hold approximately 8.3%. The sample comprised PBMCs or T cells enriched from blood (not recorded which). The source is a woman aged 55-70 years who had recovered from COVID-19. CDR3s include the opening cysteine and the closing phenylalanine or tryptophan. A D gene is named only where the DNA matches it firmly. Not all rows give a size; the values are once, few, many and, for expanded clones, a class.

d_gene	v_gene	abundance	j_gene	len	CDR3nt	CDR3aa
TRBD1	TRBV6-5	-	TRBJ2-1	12	TGTGCCAGCAGGACAGGGCACAATGAGCAGTTCTTC	CASRTGHNEQFF
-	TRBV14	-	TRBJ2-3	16	TGTGCCAGCAGCCTTCGGACAGCTCATAGCACAGATACGCAGTATTTT	CASSLRTAHSTDTQYF
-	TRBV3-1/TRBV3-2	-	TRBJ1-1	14	TGTGCCAGCAGCCACATGGACAGAAACACTGAAGCTTTCTTT	CASSHMDRNTEAFF
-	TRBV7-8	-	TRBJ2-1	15	TGTGCCAGCAGCTCGGTGGTAGCCTCTAACAATGAGCAGTTCTTC	CASSSVVASNNEQFF
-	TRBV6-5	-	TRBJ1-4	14	TGTGCCAGCACCGACAGGATTTATAATGAAAAACTGTTTTTT	CASTDRIYNEKLFF
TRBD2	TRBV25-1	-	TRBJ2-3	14	TGTGCCAGCGGAGCCGGGACTAGCGGATATACGCAGTATTTT	CASGAGTSGYTQYF
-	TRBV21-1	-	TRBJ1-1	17	TGTGCCAGCAGCAAGGAGAAGGTGCTGACCTTGAACACTGAAGCTTTCTTT	CASSKEKVLTLNTEAFF
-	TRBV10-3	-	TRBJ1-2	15	TGTGCCATCAGCCATACAGGGCCGGCAAATTATGGCTACACCTTC	CAISHTGPANYGYTF
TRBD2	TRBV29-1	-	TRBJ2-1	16	TGCAGCGTTGAGAATCCTAGCGGGGGGTCCTACAATGAGCAGTTCTTC	CSVENPSGGSYNEQFF
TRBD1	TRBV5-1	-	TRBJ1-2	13	TGCGCCAGCAGCTTAGAATGGACAGGGAAAAAAACCTTC	CASSLEWTGKKTF
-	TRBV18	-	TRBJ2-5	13	TGTGCCAGCTCACCACCGGGAGGAGAGACCCAGTACTTC	CASSPPGGETQYF
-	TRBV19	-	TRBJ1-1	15	TGTGCCAGTAGTATGGGGGGGGGTCTTAACACTGAAGCTTTCTTT	CASSMGGGLNTEAFF
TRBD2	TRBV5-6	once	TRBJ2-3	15	TGTGCCAGCGGGCAGGCGGGGGGCTTCACAGATACGCAGTATTTT	CASGQAGGFTDTQYF
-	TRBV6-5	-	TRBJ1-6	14	TGTGCCAGCAGTCCCCGACAGACCAATTCACCCCTCCACTTT	CASSPRQTNSPLHF
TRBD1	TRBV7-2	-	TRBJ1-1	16	TGTGCCAGCAGCTTAAGGGGGACAGGGCTCAACACTGAAGCTTTCTTT	CASSLRGTGLNTEAFF
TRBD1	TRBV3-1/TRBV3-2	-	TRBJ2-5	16	TGTGCCAGCAGCCAGGCATGGGACAGCCGCCGAGAGACCCAGTACTTC	CASSQAWDSRRETQYF
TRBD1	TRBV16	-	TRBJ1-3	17	TGTGCCAGCAGCCAATTCAATGGACAGGGGTTTGGAAACACCATATATTTT	CASSQFNGQGFGNTIYF
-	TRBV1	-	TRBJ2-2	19	TGCACCAGCAGCCAAGAGGATGCGGGGACGTGTTGGAACACCGGGGAGCTGTTTTTT	CTSSQEDAGTCWNTGELFF
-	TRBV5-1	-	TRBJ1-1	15	TGCGCCAGCAGCTCCACGGGGGTTAGTACCACTGAAGCTTTCTTT	CASSSTGVSTTEAFF